The source of this T cell receptor (beta chain) is a study of T cell responses to AZD1222 COVID-19 vaccine. Whole-study findings and limits: Donor demographics were predominantly white British with a female majority; clonal diversity may be underestimated.

In germline, CDR1 is GTSNPN, CDR2 SVGIG (reference sequence). This CDR3 region has 12 residues. V shed 1 base and J shed 3 bases, with 6 bases lying between them. Libraries were prepared by immunoSEQ multiplex PCR; TCRdb keeps only in-frame clonotypes and omits some of them. The table shows over 100,000 clones, with around nine tenths occurring only once. Points on this clone: Antigen specificity is unknown.

The chain links TRBV30 to TRBJ2-5; unclear D gene. Sequenced material: peripheral blood, taken on day 0 of AZD1222 vaccination. The receptor was derived from an adult in good health. The CDR3 DNA sequence: TGTGCCTGGAGTGGGGGTGAAGAGACCCAGTACTTC. Amino acids: CAWSGGEETQYF.